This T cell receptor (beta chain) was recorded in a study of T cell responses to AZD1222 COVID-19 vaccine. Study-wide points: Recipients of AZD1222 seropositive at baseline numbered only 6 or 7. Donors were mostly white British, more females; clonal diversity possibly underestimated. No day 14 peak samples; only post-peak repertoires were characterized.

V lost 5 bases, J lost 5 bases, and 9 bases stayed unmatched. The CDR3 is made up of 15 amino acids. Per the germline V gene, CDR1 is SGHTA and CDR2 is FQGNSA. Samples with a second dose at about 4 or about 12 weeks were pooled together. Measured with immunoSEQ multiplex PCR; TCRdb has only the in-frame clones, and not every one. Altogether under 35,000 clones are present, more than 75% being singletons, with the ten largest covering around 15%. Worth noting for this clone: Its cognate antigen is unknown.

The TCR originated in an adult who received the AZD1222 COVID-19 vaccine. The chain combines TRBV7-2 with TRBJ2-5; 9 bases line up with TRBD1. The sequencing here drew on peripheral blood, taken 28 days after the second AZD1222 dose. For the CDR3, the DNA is TGTGCCAGCAGCAGGGACAGGGATCGGATGGAGACCCAGTACTTC. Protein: CASSRDRDRMETQYF.